Below, 10 T cell receptor beta chains from the same sample are listed, as sequenced in a study of regulatory T cells in long-lasting Graves disease. Construction of TCR beta libraries relied on iRepertoire HTBI primers and on Arm-PCR targeting CDR3 regions. TCRdb called the multiplex PCR reads again in MiXCR, with one record for every CDR3 protein. The data hold about 470,000 distinct CDR3 sequences, with roughly 21% observed a single time. Time point in this sample: persistent/refractory GD, antithyroid drugs over 5 years with positive TRAb. The TCR library used RNA extracted from PBMCs. This specimen was peripheral blood mononuclear cells (PBMCs), taken when the disease was refractory, from a patient treated with antithyroid drugs. These TCRs come from a female donor with Graves disease.

The V call is TRBV19, the J call TRBJ1-1; no clear D gene. Germline V gene sequence: CDR1 LNHDA, CDR2 SQIVND (reference sequence). The CDR3 is 12 residues long. With 6 bases removed from V and 5 bases from J, the gap between germline ends came to 10 bases. The CDR3 DNA is TGTGCCAGTAGAAAAGGGAAGACTGAAGCTTTCTTT. Translated, it gives CASRKGKTEAFF.

This clonotype was observed many times. The DNA is left out, because the CDR3 cannot be placed on it with certainty; the CDR3 is given as TCRdb lists it. The chain links TRBV6-5 to TRBJ1-2; TRBD1, the table's D call, lacks a check against the DNA. The CDR3 is 15 amino acids long, termini counted. Germline V gene sequence: CDR1 MNHEY, CDR2 SVGAGI. The CDR3 region is CASSSSMTGTNGYTF.

The chain couples TRBV6-1 to TRBJ2-1; 15 positions agree with TRBD2. Unmatched junction bases numbered 11, after V lost 6 bases and J lost 8 bases. CDR3 length: 17 amino acids. Germline values: CDR1 MNHNS, CDR2 SASEGT. CDR3 region: CASRRGRTSGGADEQFF. The CDR3 nucleotides read TGTGCCAGCAGGCGGGGGAGGACTAGCGGGGGGGCCGATGAGCAGTTCTTC.

The CDR3 sequence: CASSHPAGSSGANVLTF. CDR3 DNA: TGTGCCAGCAGCCATCCCGCCGGAAGCTCTGGGGCCAACGTCCTGACTTTC. The chain is built from TRBV14 and TRBJ2-6; no clear D. V was pared by 3 bases and J by 0 bases, with 12 bases between. The CDR3 consists of 17 residues. Germline V gene data show CDR1 as SGHDN and CDR2 as FVKESK.

Note on this clonotype: A much larger clone is a single base away; this may be a read error. The chain combines TRBV13 with TRBJ1-1; D gene uncertain. The V end lost 1 base, the J end lost 2 bases, and 8 bases lay between the germline ends. Germline V lookup: CDR1 PRHDT, CDR2 FYEKMQ (reference sequence). The CDR3 contains 14 residues. CDR3 nucleotide sequence: TGTGCCAGCAGCTTAGAGGGATTCAACACTGAAGCTTTCTTT. Translated: CASSLEGFNTEAFF.

This clonotype was seen repeatedly, ten times or more. V usage is TRBV30 and J usage is TRBJ2-7; TRBD1 might be the D (6 bases). Deletions cut 2 bases from V and 1 base from J, with 15 bases between. Germline CDR1 GTSNPN, CDR2 SVGIG (reference sequence). The CDR3 extends over 15 amino acids. DNA of the CDR3: TGTGCCTGGAGTTTCAGCGAGCAGGGGTCCTACGAGCAGTACTTC. Its translation: CAWSFSEQGSYEQYF.

The V gene is TRBV20-1, the J gene TRBJ2-2; 8 bases are shared with TRBD2. The CDR3 totals 14 residues. Trimming removed 1 base from V and 6 bases from J; junction bases left unmatched: 4. The germline V gene has CDR1 DFQATT and CDR2 SNEGSKA (reference sequence). The CDR3 is CSARGGGTAGELFF. DNA for the CDR3: TGCAGTGCTAGAGGCGGGGGGACGGCCGGGGAGCTGTTTTTT.

This clonotype was recorded many times. The V and J genes are TRBV28 and TRBJ1-5; maybe TRBD1 (5 bases). Deletions cut 4 bases from V and 7 bases from J, with 20 bases between. CDR1 is MDHEN and CDR2 is SYDVKM in the germline V gene. The CDR3 is made up of 16 amino acids. The CDR3 DNA follows: TGTGCCAGCAGTTCCCCCCTTGTAGGGGCGAACCAGCCCCAGCATTTT. It yields the protein CASSSPLVGANQPQHF.

The gene calls are TRBV2 and TRBJ2-7; no firm D call. The CDR3 contains 15 residues. V gave up 3 bases and J gave up 1 base, with 13 bases separating them. Looked up from germline, CDR1 is SNHLY and CDR2 is FYNNEI. The CDR3 region is CASSESPELSYEQYF. The CDR3 DNA is TGTGCCAGCAGTGAGTCGCCGGAACTATCCTACGAGCAGTACTTC.

This clonotype was detected a few times. The rearrangement links TRBV20-1 to TRBJ2-2, with 8 positions matching TRBD2. This CDR3 has 16 amino acids. V lost 0 bases, J lost 4 bases, and 7 bases stayed unmatched. Germline assignment: CDR1 DFQATT and CDR2 SNEGSKA (reference sequence). CDR3 nucleotides: TGCAGTGCTAGAGATCCGGCTAGCGGGCTCACCGGGGAGCTGTTTTTT. Translating gives CSARDPASGLTGELFF.